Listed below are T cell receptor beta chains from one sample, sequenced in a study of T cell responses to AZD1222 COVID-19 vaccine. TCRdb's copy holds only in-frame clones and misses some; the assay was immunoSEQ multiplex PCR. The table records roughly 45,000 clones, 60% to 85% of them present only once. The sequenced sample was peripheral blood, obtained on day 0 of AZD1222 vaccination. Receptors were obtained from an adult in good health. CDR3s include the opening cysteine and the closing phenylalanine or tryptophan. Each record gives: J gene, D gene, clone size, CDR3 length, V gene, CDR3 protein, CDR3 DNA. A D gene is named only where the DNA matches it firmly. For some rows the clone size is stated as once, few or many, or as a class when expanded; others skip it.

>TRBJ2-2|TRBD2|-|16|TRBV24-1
CATSDWAGGRTGELFF
TGTGCCACCAGTGATTGGGCGGGAGGACGTACCGGGGAGCTGTTTTTT
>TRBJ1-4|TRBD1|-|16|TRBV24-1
CATSDSGTELNEKLFF
TGTGCCACCAGTGACTCGGGGACAGAGCTTAATGAAAAACTGTTTTTT
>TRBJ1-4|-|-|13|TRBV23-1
CASSQSGAGCLFF
TGCGCCAGCAGTCAATCGGGGGCAGGGTGTCTGTTTTTT
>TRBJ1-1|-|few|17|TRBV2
CASRPPGALAVNTEAFF
TGTGCCAGCAGGCCCCCGGGGGCCCTAGCGGTGAACACTGAAGCTTTCTTT
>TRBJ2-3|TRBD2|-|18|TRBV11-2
CASSLGATSGRNTDTQYF
TGTGCCAGCAGCTTAGGGGCGACTAGCGGGAGGAATACAGATACGCAGTATTTT
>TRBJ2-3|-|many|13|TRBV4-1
CASSYPSTDTQYF
TGCGCCAGCAGCTATCCTAGCACAGATACGCAGTATTTT
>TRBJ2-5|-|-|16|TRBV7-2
CASSFVGGGFQETQYF
TGTGCCAGCAGCTTCGTGGGTGGTGGGTTTCAAGAGACCCAGTACTTC
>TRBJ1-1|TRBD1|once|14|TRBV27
CASSYKTTGTEAFF
TGTGCCAGCAGTTACAAGACGACAGGGACTGAAGCTTTCTTT
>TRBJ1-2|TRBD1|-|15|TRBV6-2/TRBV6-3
CASSSGTGNVYGYTF
TGTGCCAGCAGTTCCGGGACAGGGAATGTCTATGGCTACACCTTC
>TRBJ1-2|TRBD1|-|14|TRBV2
CASLSGGRYYGYTF
TGTGCCAGTTTATCAGGGGGTCGGTACTATGGCTACACCTTC
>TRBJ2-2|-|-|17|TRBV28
CASRSPFASRNTGELFF
TGTGCCAGCAGGAGCCCATTCGCCAGCCGCAACACCGGGGAGCTGTTTTTT
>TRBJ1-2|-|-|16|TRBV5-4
CASSIGRPRRDYGYTF
TGTGCCAGCAGCATTGGACGCCCAAGAAGGGACTATGGCTACACCTTC
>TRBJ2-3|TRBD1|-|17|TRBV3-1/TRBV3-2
CASSLRRPGQRTDTQYF
TGTGCCAGCAGCTTACGTAGGCCGGGACAGCGCACAGATACGCAGTATTTT
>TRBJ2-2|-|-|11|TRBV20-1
CSASSQRELFF
TGCAGTGCTAGCAGCCAGAGGGAGCTGTTTTTT
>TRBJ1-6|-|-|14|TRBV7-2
CASRPTHDNSPLHF
TGTGCCAGCAGACCGACCCACGATAATTCACCCCTCCACTTT
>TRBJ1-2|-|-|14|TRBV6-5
CASKESGQSYGYTF
TGTGCCAGCAAGGAAAGTGGACAGAGCTATGGCTACACCTTC
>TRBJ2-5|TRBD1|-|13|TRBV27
CASGDRVRETQYF
TGTGCCAGCGGTGACAGGGTAAGGGAGACCCAGTACTTC
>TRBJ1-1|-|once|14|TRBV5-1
CASSLAREGTEAFF
TGCGCCAGCAGCTTGGCGAGGGAGGGCACTGAAGCTTTCTTT
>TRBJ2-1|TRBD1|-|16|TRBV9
CASSAAQGAGNNEQFF
TGTGCCAGCAGCGCAGCACAGGGGGCAGGGAACAATGAGCAGTTCTTC
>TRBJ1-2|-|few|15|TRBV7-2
CASSLGFSEYYGYTF
TGTGCCAGCAGCTTAGGGTTCAGTGAATACTATGGCTACACCTTC
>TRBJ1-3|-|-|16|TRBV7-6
CASSLGRSVSGNTIYF
TGTGCCAGCAGCTTAGGAAGATCAGTTTCTGGAAACACCATATATTTT
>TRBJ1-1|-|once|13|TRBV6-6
CASSLLPASEAFF
TGTGCCAGCAGTCTCCTTCCCGCCTCCGAAGCTTTCTTT
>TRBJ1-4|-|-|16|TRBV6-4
CASSGVYRTTNEKLFF
TGTGCCAGCAGCGGTGTTTATCGCACAACTAATGAAAAACTGTTTTTT
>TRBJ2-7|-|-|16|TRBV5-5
CASSLESGTFLYEQYF
TGTGCCAGCAGCTTGGAGTCAGGGACATTCCTCTACGAGCAGTACTTC
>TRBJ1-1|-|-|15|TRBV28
CASSFKVGGNTEAFF
TGTGCCAGCAGTTTTAAGGTCGGGGGGAACACTGAAGCTTTCTTT
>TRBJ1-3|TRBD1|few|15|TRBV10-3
CAISESTGVGNTIYF
TGTGCCATCAGTGAGTCGACAGGGGTTGGAAACACCATATATTTT
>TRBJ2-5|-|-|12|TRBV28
CASSLGLETQYF
TGTGCCAGCAGTTTGGGGCTTGAGACCCAGTACTTC
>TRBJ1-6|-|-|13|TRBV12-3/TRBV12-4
CASSFGVSTPLHF
TGTGCCAGCAGTTTCGGGGTCTCGACACCCCTCCACTTT
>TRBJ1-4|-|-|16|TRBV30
CAWSGLESEGNEKLFF
TGTGCCTGGAGTGGGCTCGAGAGTGAGGGTAATGAAAAACTGTTTTTT
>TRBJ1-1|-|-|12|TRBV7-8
CASSRYGTEAFF
TGTGCCAGCAGCCGGTATGGCACTGAAGCTTTCTTT
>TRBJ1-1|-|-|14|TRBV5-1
CASSHGGSAAEAFF
TGCGCCAGCAGCCATGGAGGGAGCGCGGCTGAAGCTTTCTTT
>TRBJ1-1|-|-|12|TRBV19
CASERDRAEAFF
TGTGCTAGCGAAAGGGACCGAGCTGAAGCTTTCTTT
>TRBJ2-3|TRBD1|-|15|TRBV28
CASRLGQGVTDTQYF
TGTGCCAGCAGGCTGGGACAGGGAGTCACAGATACGCAGTATTTT
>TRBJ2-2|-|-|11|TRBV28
CASSRTGELFF
TGTGCCAGCAGCCGCACCGGGGAGCTGTTTTTT
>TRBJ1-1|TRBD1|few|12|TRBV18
CASSGGQIEAFF
TGTGCCAGCTCAGGGGGACAGATTGAAGCTTTCTTT
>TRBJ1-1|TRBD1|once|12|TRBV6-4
CATMTGGDEAFF
TGTGCCACCATGACAGGGGGCGATGAAGCTTTCTTT
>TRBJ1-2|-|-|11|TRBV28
CASRGTPGYTF
TGTGCCAGCAGGGGGACACCGGGCTACACCTTC
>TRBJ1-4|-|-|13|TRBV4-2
CASSQDGQGGTFF
TGTGCCAGCAGCCAAGATGGGCAGGGCGGGACGTTTTTT
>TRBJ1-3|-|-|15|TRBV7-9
CASSPAGFSGNTIYF
TGTGCCAGCAGCCCTGCAGGGTTCTCTGGAAACACCATATATTTT
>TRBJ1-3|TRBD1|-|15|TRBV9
CASSPRQGAENTIYF
TGTGCCAGCAGCCCCCGACAGGGGGCGGAAAACACCATATATTTT
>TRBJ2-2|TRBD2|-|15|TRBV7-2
CASSLLAGGTGELFF
TGTGCCAGCAGCTTACTAGCGGGAGGCACCGGGGAGCTGTTTTTT
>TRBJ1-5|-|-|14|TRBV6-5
CASRRDGFNQPQHF
TGTGCCAGCCGTAGGGACGGGTTCAATCAGCCCCAGCATTTT
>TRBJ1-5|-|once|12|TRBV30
CAWDGTNQPQHF
TGTGCCTGGGACGGAACCAATCAGCCCCAGCATTTT
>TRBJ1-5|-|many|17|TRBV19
CASSIDDFPGYNQPQHF
TGTGCCAGTAGTATAGATGACTTCCCCGGGTACAATCAGCCCCAGCATTTT
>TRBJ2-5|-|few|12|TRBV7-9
CASSSLGLTQYF
TGTGCCAGCAGCTCCCTCGGGCTAACCCAGTACTTC
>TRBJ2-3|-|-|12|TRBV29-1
CSEGVSTDTQYF
TGCAGCGAGGGCGTTAGCACAGATACGCAGTATTTT
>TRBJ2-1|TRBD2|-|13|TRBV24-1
CATSDQGLAGVLF
TGTGCCACCAGTGACCAGGGACTAGCGGGAGTCCTCTTC
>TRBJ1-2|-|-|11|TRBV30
CAWSHRAGYTF
TGTGCCTGGAGTCACAGGGCGGGCTACACCTTC
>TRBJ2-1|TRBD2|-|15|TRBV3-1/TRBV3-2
CASSQTSGRSGEQFF
TGTGCCAGCAGCCAGACTAGCGGGAGGTCGGGTGAGCAGTTCTTC